The entry below describes one T cell receptor beta chain. Its target antigen remains unknown. No per-base quality is available; no much larger clone lies one base away. TCR CDR3 regions were amplified from genomic DNA by multiplex PCR using the deep immunoSEQ assay. Extracted genomic DNA from each cell subset was distributed evenly across all wells of several immunoSEQ 96-well plates, and each plate was treated as a replicate. For sorted subsets, 200 to 250 ng of genomic DNA, equivalent to 30,000 or so T cell genomes, went into each replicate PCR. Purified libraries were quantified with a Qubit 3.0 fluorometer, sized on a Bioanalyzer 2100, and re-quantified with the KAPA Library Quantification kit. Each immunoSEQ 96-well plate was sequenced on its own single-read 150-cycle Illumina NextSeq 550 flow cell. Regarding the original processing steps: Because the immunoSEQ output included only junctional sequences and no quality scores, the filtering could not be the same as the filtering used for full-length reads. To assign V/J genes and CDR3, sequences were annotated using PyIR, a Python wrapper for IgBLAST v1.9, with IMGT germline references. Any read was removed if the V/J assignment was weak (E-value above 1e-6), the CDR3 was missing, or the read contained stop codons, out-of-frame junctions, or ambiguous translated residues. V3J clonotypes were defined as sequences sharing the same inferred V gene, J gene, and CDR3 amino acid sequence. Percentage overlap between repertoires was calculated by dividing the number of shared unique clonotypes by the size of the smaller repertoire. RTK rarefaction, the Chao1 estimator, and Recon v2.1 estimates of unobserved clonotypes were used to assess repertoire richness. OLGA was used to compute generation probabilities for all TCRbeta clonotypes that the gDNA method yielded from several donors. In TCRdb, the immuneACCESS table is reduced to in-frame sequences with V and J assigned. These tables do not hold every clone; where another copy was compared, an unresolved V gene accounts for under half, and the others remain unexplained. V, J and clone size were drawn from that table, and D and trimming were deduced from the DNA. This sample gives roughly 320,000 clones in total; about nine tenths of them show up just once. The top ten clones comprise around 15% of the sample.

The donors were healthy, HIV-negative adults who had no recently reported acute infections or vaccinations. Only Caucasian adults living in Nashville, Tennessee, USA were represented among the donors. The CD8 memory samples were a combination of magnetically selected CD45RO+ cells and CCR7-negative CD45RA+ effector memory (TemRA) cells. After blood collection by leukapheresis, PBMCs were isolated using Ficoll-Histopaque density gradient centrifugation and then cryopreserved in the vapor phase of liquid nitrogen. Analytical flow cytometry was used to check the purity and quantity of every magnetically sorted T cell population. Genomic DNA was isolated from each sorted fraction and quantified by UV absorbance on a Nanodrop 2000c. The sample belongs to a study of shared clonotypes between healthy human individuals (dated by TCRdb to about 2020). For the study in its entirety: A couple of women and a few men aged 18 to 49 years were included in the cohort. For each donor, CD4 naive and CD4 memory were each given three plates, CD8 naive was given two plates, and CD8 memory was given one plate. The study deeply sequenced blood TCR repertoires of about 5 healthy adults to estimate repertoire size and the extent of clonotype sharing between individuals. Different laboratories and diverse techniques were used to prepare libraries and sequence TCR repertoires, to increase sequencing depth and limit assay-specific biases. Leukapheresis yielded between about 0.9 and 9.5 billion PBMCs per donor.

Broad study findings and their caveats: Naive subsets generally had larger estimated clonotype richness than memory subsets. When a handful of donors were compared, the shared fraction of clonotypes was around 5.1% for naive CD4, around 3.5% for naive CD8, 2.3% for memory CD4, and roughly 0.4% for memory CD8. Incomplete sequencing was indicated by rarefaction of sorted-subset datasets, despite the large sequencing depth. Sampling was restricted to blood, and TCR repertoires in tissue are likely to differ from TCR repertoires in blood. Pairwise subsampling led to the expectation that sequencing depth would affect the degree of clonotype sharing among donors. The small number of donors limited the genetic and exposure-history diversity represented. Compared with non-shared clonotypes, the clonotypes found in all four sorted-subset donors had higher generation probabilities.

This TCR derives from a man between 18 and 35 years old in good health. What was sequenced was memory CD8+ T cells sorted from blood. The sample's cell subset or site label, in plain terms: CD45RO+ cells pooled with CCR7-negative TemRA cells.

The CDR3 protein: CASSFQNIGNTEAFF. The DNA sequence is as follows: TGTGCCAGCAGCTTCCAGAATATCGGAAACACTGAAGCTTTCTTT. The sequence links TRBV7-9 to TRBJ1-1; the D gene is unclear. Relative to germline, V is 3 bases shorter and J is 2 bases shorter, with 13 bases between their ends. CDR1 and CDR2 are read off the germline V gene (reference sequence) as SEHNR and FQNEAQ. The CDR3 contains 15 residues, cysteine and phenylalanine counted. The CDR3 DNA has 45 bases and is translated from base 1. Here the CDR3 is joined to the reference TRBV7-9 and TRBJ1-1 genes, and the full variable domain is: DTGVSQNPRHKITKRGQNVTFRCDPISEHNRLYWYRQTLGQGPEFLTYFQNEAQLEKSRLLSDRFSAERPKGSFSTLEIQRTEQGDSAMYLCASSFQNIGNTEAFFGQGTRLTVV.